This T cell receptor beta chain was documented in a study of blood T cell repertoires in COVID-19. Study-wide background: Spain, Italy and the United States supplied samples that represented acute and convalescent COVID-19.

The assay was immunoSEQ multiplex PCR, and TCRdb's table has in-frame clones only and misses some. The profile shows about 220,000 clones, 60% to 85% of them singletons. This CDR3 is built from 13 residues. V lost 4 bases, J lost 2 bases, and 7 bases lay in between. Germline V gene lookup returns CDR1 SGHDT and CDR2 YYEEEE. Concerning this clone itself: Within the sample, other DNA sequences also encode this same CDR3.

This TCR was recovered from a woman between 65 and 79 years old with acute or convalescent COVID-19. The chain uses TRBV5-6 and TRBJ1-5, with D possibly matching TRBD1 (5 bases). The sample was peripheral blood. The CDR3 sequence: CASSRRGNQPQHF. CDR3 DNA: TGTGCCAGCAGCCGCAGGGGCAATCAGCCCCAGCATTTT.